Included here is one T cell receptor (beta chain) sequence, with context. The target antigen is unknown. These data are taken from a study of graft-versus-host responses after intestinal transplantation. Study-wide background: Each transplant was multivisceral, liver-intestinal, or isolated intestinal.

Study outcomes and limitations: Analysis identified GvH clones in recipient marrow, with some appearing first in ileum or blood.

Between the trimmed V and J ends, which lost 7 bases and 8 bases, there was a span of 20 bases. Germline lookup yields CDR1 MRHNA and CDR2 SNTAGT. The CDR3 length is 14 residues. Some clones are missing from TCRdb's copy, which holds only in-frame ones; the method was immunoSEQ multiplex PCR. Of some 86,000 clones listed, 91% are singletons. The chain combines TRBV6-4 with TRBJ1-2; unclear D gene. The receptor was isolated from a human donor who received an intestinal transplant. The input for sequencing was unstimulated CD4+ T cells sorted from spleen or lymph node cells, taken before intestinal transplant. The CDR3 here is CASTKQSPYRGYTF. Written as DNA, the CDR3 is TGTGCCAGCACTAAACAGAGTCCCTATCGGGGCTACACCTTC.